This T cell receptor (beta chain) was recovered during a study of cytomegalovirus exposure and HLA in healthy donors. Study-level points and caveats: Later analysis showed TCR association rates varying by HLA locus, highest for DRB1 and lowest for HLA-C. Previous analysis showed most TCR beta V segments were productive about 90% or about 30% of the time.

The PCR contained 60 Vbeta and 13 Jbeta primers. Measured with immunoSEQ multiplex PCR; TCRdb has only the in-frame clones, and not every one. The table gives roughly 120,000 clones; the top ten clones make up about 0.93% of it. Points on this clone: Its antigen is currently unknown.

V was pared by 5 bases and J by 5 bases, with 7 bases of the junction left unmatched. The CDR3 is 15 amino acids. Germline CDR1 is MDHEN and CDR2 is SYDVKM. Sampled while nominally healthy, donors likely had unrecorded immune exposures. The rearrangement links TRBV28 to TRBJ1-5; 9 nucleotides line up with TRBD1. This clonotype was obtained from a young man in good health and CMV-seronegative. The specimen sequenced was PBMCs. The CDR3 DNA reads TGTGCCAGCAGTACAGGGGGCCAAGGGGATCAGCCCCAGCATTTT. Translation: CASSTGGQGDQPQHF.